This TCR beta chain was captured in a study of shared clonotypes between healthy human individuals. Study-wide context: Per donor, three plates held CD4 naive cells, three held CD4 memory, two held CD8 naive and one held CD8 memory.

CDR1 and CDR2 from the germline V gene are GTSNPN and SVGIG (reference sequence). The CDR3 length is 14 residues. Trimming took 1 base from V and 6 from J; bases not matched to a gene: 5. Profiling relied on immunoSEQ multiplex PCR, and the TCRdb table lists in-frame clones only, not all of them. The data contain about a million clones, approximately 70% of them singletons. Points on this clone: Its antigen is unidentified.

Study conclusions and caveats: Among non-shared clonotypes, generation probabilities were lower than among those shared by all four donors.

Sequencing was done on a sample of memory CD4+ T cells sorted from blood. Subset noted: CD45RA-negative fraction. The J gene is TRBJ2-3, the V gene TRBV30; 9 nucleotides align to TRBD1. The sequence was obtained from a man between 18 and 29 years old in good health. The CDR3: CAWSADRGTDTQYF. CDR3 nucleotides: TGTGCCTGGAGTGCCGACAGGGGGACCGATACGCAGTATTTT.